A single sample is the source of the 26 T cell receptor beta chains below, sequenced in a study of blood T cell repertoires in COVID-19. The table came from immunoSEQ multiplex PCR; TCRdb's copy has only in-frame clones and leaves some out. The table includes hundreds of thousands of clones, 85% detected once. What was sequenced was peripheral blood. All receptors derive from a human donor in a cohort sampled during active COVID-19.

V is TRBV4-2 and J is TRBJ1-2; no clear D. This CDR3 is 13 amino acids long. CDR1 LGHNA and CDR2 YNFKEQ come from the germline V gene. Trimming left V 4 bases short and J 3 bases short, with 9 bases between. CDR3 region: CASSPESYYGYTF. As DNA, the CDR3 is TGTGCCAGCAGCCCAGAGAGCTACTATGGCTACACCTTC.

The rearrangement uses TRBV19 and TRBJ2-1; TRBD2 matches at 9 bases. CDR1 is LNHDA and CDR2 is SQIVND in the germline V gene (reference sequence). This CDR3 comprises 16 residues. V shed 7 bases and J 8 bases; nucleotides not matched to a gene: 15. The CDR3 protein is CASKDGGRVRSDEQFF. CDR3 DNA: TGTGCCAGTAAAGATGGCGGGAGGGTTAGGAGTGATGAGCAGTTCTTC.

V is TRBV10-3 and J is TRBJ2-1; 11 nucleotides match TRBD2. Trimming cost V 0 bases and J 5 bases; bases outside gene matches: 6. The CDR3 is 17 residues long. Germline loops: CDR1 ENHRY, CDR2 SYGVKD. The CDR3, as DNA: TGTGCCATCAGTGAGTCAATGTCGACTAGCGGGGACAATGAGCAGTTCTTC. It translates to CAISESMSTSGDNEQFF.

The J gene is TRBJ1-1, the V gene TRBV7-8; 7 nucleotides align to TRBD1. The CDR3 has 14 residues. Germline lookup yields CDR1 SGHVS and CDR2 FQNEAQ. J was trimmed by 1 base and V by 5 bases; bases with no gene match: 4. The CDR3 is CASSHGQANTEAFF. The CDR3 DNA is TGTGCCAGCAGCCATGGACAGGCGAACACTGAAGCTTTCTTT.

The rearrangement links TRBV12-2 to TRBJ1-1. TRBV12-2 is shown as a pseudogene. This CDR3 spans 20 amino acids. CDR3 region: CASRLDGGGARFRTNTEAFF. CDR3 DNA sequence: TGTGCAAGTCGCTTAGATGGGGGAGGGGCTAGGTTCAGGACGAACACTGAAGCTTTCTTT.

The CDR3 DNA sequence: TGTGCCAGCAGTTCGCCCGGGACAGACTTTAGCAATCAGCCCCAGCATTTT. Translated, it gives CASSSPGTDFSNQPQHF. This rearrangement joins TRBV28 to TRBJ1-5; 7 nucleotides line up with TRBD1. Germline lookup yields CDR1 MDHEN and CDR2 SYDVKM. V lost 4 bases to trimming and J lost 0 bases; unmatched junction nucleotides: 9. This CDR3 region has 17 residues.

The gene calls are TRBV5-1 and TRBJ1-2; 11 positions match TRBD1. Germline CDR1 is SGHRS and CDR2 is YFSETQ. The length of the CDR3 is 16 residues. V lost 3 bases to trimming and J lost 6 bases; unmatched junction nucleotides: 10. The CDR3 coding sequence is TGCGCCAGCAGCTCCGGGGACAGGGGGGGCGGCGATGGCTACACCTTC. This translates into CASSSGDRGGGDGYTF. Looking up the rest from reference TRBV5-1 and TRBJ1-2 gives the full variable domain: KAGVTQTPRYLIKTRGQQVTLSCSPISGHRSVSWYQQTPGQGLQFLFEYFSETQRNKGNFPGRFSGRQFSNSRSEMNVSTLELGDSALYLCASSSGDRGGGDGYTFGSGTRLTVV.

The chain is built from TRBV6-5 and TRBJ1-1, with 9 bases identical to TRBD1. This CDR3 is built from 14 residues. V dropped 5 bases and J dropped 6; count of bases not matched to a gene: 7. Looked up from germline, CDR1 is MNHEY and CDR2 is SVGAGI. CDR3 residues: CASSQPGQGPEAFF. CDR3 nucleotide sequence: TGTGCCAGCAGTCAGCCGGGACAGGGACCTGAAGCTTTCTTT.

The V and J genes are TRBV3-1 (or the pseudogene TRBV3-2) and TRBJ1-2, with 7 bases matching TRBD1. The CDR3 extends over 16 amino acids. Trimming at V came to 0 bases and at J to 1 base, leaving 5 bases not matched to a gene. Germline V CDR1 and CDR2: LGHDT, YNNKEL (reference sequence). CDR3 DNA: TGTGCCAGCAGCCAAGAGGCAGGGGGTTATAACTATGGCTACACCTTC. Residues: CASSQEAGGYNYGYTF.

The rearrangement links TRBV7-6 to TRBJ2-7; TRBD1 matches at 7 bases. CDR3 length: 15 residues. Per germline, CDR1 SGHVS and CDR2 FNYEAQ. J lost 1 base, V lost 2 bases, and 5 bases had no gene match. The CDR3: CASSLSWGQSYEQYF. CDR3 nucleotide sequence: TGTGCCAGCAGCTTATCCTGGGGACAGTCCTACGAGCAGTACTTC.

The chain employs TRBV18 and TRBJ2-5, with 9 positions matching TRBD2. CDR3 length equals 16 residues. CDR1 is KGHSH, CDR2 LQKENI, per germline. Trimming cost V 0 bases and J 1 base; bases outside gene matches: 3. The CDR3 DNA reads TGTGCCAGCTCACCACCGGGACTAGCATCCCAAGAGACCCAGTACTTC. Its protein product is CASSPPGLASQETQYF.

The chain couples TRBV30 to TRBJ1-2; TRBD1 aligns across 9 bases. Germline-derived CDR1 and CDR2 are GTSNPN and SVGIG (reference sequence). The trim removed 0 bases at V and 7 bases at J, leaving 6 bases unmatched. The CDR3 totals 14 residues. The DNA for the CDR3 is TGTGCCTGGAGTGTACTGGACAGGGGTCTTGGCTACACCTTC. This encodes CAWSVLDRGLGYTF.

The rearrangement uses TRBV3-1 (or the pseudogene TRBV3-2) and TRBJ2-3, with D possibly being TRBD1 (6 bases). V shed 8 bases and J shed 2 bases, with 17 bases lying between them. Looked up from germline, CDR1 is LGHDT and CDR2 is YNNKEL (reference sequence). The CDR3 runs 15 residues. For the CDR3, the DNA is TGTGCCAGCTCAATACTGGACAGCCTCACAGATACGCAGTATTTT. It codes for CASSILDSLTDTQYF.

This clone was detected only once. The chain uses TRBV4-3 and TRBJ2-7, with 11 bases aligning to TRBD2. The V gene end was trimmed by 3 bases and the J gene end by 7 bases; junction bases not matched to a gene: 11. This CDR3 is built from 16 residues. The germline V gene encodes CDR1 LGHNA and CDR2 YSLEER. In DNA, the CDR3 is TGCGCCAGCAGCCAGGAGGTAGCGGGAGGGCCGGGTGAGCAGTACTTC. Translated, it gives CASSQEVAGGPGEQYF.

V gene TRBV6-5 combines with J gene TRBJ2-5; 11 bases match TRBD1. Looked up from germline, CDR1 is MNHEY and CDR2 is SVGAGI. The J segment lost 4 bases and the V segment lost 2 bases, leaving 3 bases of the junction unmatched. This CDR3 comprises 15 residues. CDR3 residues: CASSYGGQGGETQYF. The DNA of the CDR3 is TGTGCCAGCAGTTACGGGGGACAGGGGGGAGAGACCCAGTACTTC.

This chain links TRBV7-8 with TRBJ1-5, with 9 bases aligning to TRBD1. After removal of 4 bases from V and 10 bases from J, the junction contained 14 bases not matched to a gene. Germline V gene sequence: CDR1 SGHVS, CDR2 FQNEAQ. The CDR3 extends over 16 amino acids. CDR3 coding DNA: TGTGCCAGCAGCTCACTGTCTTACTGGGACAGGGAACCCCAGCATTTT. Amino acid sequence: CASSSLSYWDREPQHF.

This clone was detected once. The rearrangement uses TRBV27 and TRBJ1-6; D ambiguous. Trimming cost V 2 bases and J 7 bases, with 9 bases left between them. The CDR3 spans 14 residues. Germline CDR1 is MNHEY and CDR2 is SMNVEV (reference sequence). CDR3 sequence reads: CASSLTGANSPLHF. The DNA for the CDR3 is TGTGCCAGCAGTTTAACGGGTGCAAATTCACCCCTCCACTTT.

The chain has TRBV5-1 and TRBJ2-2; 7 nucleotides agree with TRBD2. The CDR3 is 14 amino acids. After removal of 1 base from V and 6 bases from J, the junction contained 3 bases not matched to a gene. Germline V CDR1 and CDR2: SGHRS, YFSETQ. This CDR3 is CASSLSGGSGELFF. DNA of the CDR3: TGCGCCAGCAGCTTGTCGGGAGGCTCCGGGGAGCTGTTTTTT.

The CDR3 DNA reads as TGTGCCAGCAGCCACCGGGACAGGGCTGAGTTCTTC. Its translation: CASSHRDRAEFF. This rearrangement joins TRBV7-8 to TRBJ2-1, with TRBD1 identical over 9 bases. In germline, CDR1 is SGHVS, CDR2 FQNEAQ. Trimming cost V 5 bases and J 14 bases; bases outside gene matches: 7. The CDR3 has 12 amino acids.

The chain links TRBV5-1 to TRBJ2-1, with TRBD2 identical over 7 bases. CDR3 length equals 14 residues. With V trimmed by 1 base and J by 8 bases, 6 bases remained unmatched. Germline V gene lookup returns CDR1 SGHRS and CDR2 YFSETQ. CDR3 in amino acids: CASSLPGGGDEQFF. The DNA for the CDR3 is TGCGCCAGCAGCTTGCCGGGAGGAGGGGATGAGCAGTTCTTC.

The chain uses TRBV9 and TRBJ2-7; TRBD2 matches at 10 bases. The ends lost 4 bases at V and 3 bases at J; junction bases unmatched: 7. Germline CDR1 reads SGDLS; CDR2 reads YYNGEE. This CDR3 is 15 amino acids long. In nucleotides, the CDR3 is TGTGCCAGCAGCCCTGCCGCTAGCGGGAGCTACGAGCAGTACTTC. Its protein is CASSPAASGSYEQYF.

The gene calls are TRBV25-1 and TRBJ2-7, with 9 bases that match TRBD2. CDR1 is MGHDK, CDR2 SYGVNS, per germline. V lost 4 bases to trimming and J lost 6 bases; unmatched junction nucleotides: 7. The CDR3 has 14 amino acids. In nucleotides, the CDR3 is TGTGCCAGCAGTGGTAGCGGGAGATCGGGCGAGCAGTACTTC. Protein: CASSGSGRSGEQYF.

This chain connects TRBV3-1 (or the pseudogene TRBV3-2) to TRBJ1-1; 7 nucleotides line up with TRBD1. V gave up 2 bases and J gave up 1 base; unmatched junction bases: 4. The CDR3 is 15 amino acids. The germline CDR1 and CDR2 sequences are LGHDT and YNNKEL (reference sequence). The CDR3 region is CASSQLQGKNTEAFF. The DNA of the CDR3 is TGTGCCAGCAGCCAACTACAGGGGAAGAACACTGAAGCTTTCTTT.

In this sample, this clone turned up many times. CDR3 DNA sequence: TGTGCCAGTAGTACCGACTCTAGCGGATTCGGAACAGATACGCAGTATTTT. It specifies CASSTDSSGFGTDTQYF. This chain connects TRBV19 to TRBJ2-3, with 7 bases identical to TRBD2. Germline CDR1 and CDR2: LNHDA and SQIVND (reference sequence). This CDR3 region has 17 residues. V shed 4 bases and J 3 bases; nucleotides not matched to a gene: 13.

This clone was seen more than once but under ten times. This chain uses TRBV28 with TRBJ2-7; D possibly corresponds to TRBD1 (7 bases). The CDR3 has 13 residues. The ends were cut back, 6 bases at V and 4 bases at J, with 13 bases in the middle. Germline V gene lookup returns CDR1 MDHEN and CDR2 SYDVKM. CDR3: CASREGALYEQYF. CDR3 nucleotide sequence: TGTGCCAGCAGGGAGGGGGCATTGTACGAGCAGTACTTC.

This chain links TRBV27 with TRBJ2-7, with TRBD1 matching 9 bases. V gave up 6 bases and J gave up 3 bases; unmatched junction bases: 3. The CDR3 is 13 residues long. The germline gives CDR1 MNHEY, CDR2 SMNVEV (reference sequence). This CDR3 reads CASRRQGGYEQYF. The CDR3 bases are TGTGCCAGCAGGAGACAGGGGGGCTACGAGCAGTACTTC.